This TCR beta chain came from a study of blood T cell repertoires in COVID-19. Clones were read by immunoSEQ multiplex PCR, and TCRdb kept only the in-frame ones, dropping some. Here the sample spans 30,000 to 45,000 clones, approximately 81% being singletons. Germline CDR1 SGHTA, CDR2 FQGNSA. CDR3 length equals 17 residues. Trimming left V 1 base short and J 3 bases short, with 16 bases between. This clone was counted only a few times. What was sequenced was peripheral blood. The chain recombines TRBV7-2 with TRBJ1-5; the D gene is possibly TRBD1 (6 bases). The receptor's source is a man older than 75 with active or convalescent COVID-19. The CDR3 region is CASSLEYAGEDNQPQHF. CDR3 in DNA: TGTGCCAGCAGCTTAGAATATGCAGGGGAAGACAATCAGCCCCAGCATTTT.